This T cell receptor (beta chain) was captured by sequencing in a study of shared clonotypes between healthy human individuals. Whole-study findings and limits: As a rule, naive subsets had a larger estimated richness than memory subsets.

The V and J ends lost 1 base and 3 bases, in that order; junction bases with no gene match: 7. The germline CDR1 and CDR2 sequences are SEHNR and FQNEAQ (reference sequence). The CDR3 contains 16 residues. Remarks on this clone: The antigen remains unidentified.

CD45RO-negative, CCR7-positively selected cells formed the naive CD8 fraction, excluding terminally differentiated effector memory CD45RA+ cells. For every subset, genomic DNA was evenly distributed across several immunoSEQ plates. Produced via immunoSEQ multiplex PCR; TCRdb's table is partial and in-frame only. The sample records about 2 million clones, about 95% being singletons. This clonotype was obtained from a man younger than 30 in good health. The chain joins TRBV7-9 to TRBJ2-7, with 9 bases matching TRBD1. The sequenced material came from naive CD8+ T cells sorted from blood. The CDR3 protein is CASSLDGTGIIYEQYF. The CDR3 nucleotides read TGTGCCAGCAGCTTAGATGGGACAGGGATTATCTACGAGCAGTACTTC.